This T cell receptor (beta chain) was documented in a study of blood T cells in healthy people across ages. Germline V CDR1 and CDR2: MNHNS, SASEGT. The CDR3 is 15 amino acids. Sample-barcoded 5' priming and a J-beta primer mix drove a second PCR of roughly 6 to 12 cycles. TCRdb used MiXCR to reprocess the 5' RACE reads, holding one entry per CDR3 protein. The sample carries about 1.5 million distinct CDR3 sequences, around two fifths recorded once. Findings and caveats of the study: Researchers said unsorted PBMCs prevented a conclusive naive versus antigen-experienced comparison.

Every participating donor contributed about 10 milliliters of peripheral blood through a draw. Every sample gave at least 6 micrograms of total RNA when it was extracted. About this clonotype itself: The antigen is unknown. At one of its ends the junction is not consistent with the germline gene, which may arise from a read error.

Sequenced sample: blood. This chain joins TRBV6-1 and TRBJ1-2, with unresolved D. This TCR came from a woman under 30 in good health. CDR3 in amino acids: CAGSSLGGENYGYTF. The CDR3, as DNA: TGTGCCGGCAGCTCGTTGGGCGGGGAGAACTATGGCTACACCTTC.